The following is a T cell receptor (beta chain) sequence with its context. Base qualities are not recorded, but no much larger clone differs from it by a single base. The record originates from a study of T cells in tuberculosis (dated by TCRdb to the late 2010s). Regarding the study in general: To characterize T cells specific for the mycobacterial lipid antigen glucose monomycolate (GMM), the study used CD1B tetramers together with high-throughput TCR immunosequencing. Study-level results and caveats: T cells that bind the CD1B-GMM tetramer with low affinity may have been missed by the stringent sort gate.

TCR-alpha and TCR-beta chains were sequenced unpaired, so chain pairing information was not available. TCR libraries were generated with the immunoSEQ multiplex PCR assay, using TCR-beta and/or TCR-alpha/delta assays for each sample. Amplified TCR libraries were sequenced on the Illumina high-throughput platform. Concerning the study's data processing: Clustering and dimensionality reduction relied on pairwise TCRdist distances among GMM-specific receptors from T cells that were either sorted ex vivo or expanded in vitro. Sequence motifs defined by gene usage and CDR3 content were checked for enrichment by comparing tetramer-positive and tetramer-negative populations. This immuneACCESS table, as held by TCRdb, lists in-frame sequences with V and J called but not all clones. Of the missing ones, under half trace to an unresolved V gene in checked studies; the others have no known cause. From that table come the V and J calls and clone size; the DNA was used to work out D and trimming. This sample holds about 88,000 clones; roughly 93% were observed only once. The ten most abundant clones make up 1.9% of the sample.

V has 2 bases trimmed and J has 3 bases trimmed; junction bases matching no gene number 2. CDR1 and CDR2 were assigned from the germline V gene as SGHTA and FQGNSA. The CDR3, from cysteine to phenylalanine, totals 15 residues. The CDR3 DNA has 45 bases and is translated from base 1. After being thawed and rested overnight, PBMC were stained with GMM-loaded CD1B tetramer, a Live/Dead dye and anti-CD3, and were then sorted on a FACS Aria II. C32 glucose monomycolate purified from Rhodococcus equi was loaded onto CD1B tetramers. Before cryopreservation, the PBMC later used for tetramer sorting had been depleted of CD14-expressing monocytes as part of a separate study. About 95,000 tetramer-negative cells were sorted from each donor and analyzed alongside the tetramer-positive cells. Antigen-specific T cells were sorted from four healthy South African adults using GMM-loaded CD1B tetramers.

Here the chain combines TRBV7-2 and TRBJ2-1, with 9 bases aligning to TRBD2. The receptor was derived from an adult woman with latent tuberculosis. Material: CD1b-GMM tetramer-negative cells sorted from PBMCs. This specimen's cell subset or site label, per the study, means: T cells not binding CD1B-GMM tetramer, sorted from same donor. The CDR3 has the sequence CASSLSGGYYNEQFF. The DNA is as follows: TGTGCCAGCAGCTTAAGCGGGGGGTACTACAATGAGCAGTTCTTC.